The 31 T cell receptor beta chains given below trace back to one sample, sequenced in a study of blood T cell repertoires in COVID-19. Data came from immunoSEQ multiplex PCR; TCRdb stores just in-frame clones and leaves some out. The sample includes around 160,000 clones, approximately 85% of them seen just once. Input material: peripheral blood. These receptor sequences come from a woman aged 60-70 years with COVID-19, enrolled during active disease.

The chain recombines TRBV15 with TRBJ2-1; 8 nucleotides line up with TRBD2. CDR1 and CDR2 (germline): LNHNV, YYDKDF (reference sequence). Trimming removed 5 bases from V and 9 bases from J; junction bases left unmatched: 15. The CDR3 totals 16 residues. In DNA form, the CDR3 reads TGTGCCACCAGCCCCAAGCGGGGGACTAGGGGCGCTGAGCAGTTCTTC. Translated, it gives CATSPKRGTRGAEQFF.

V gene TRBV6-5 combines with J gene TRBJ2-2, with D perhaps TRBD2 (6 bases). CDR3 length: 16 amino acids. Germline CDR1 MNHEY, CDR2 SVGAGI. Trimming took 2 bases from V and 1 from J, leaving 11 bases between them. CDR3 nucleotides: TGTGCCAGCAGTTACCATGGGGGGAAGAACACCGGGGAGCTGTTTTTT. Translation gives CASSYHGGKNTGELFF.

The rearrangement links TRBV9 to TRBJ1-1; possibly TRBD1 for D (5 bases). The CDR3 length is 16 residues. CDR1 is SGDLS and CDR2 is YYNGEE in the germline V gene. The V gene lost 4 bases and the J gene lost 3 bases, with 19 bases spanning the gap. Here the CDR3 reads CASSTRLRGGDTEAFF. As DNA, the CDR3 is TGTGCCAGCAGCACCCGCCTAAGGGGCGGGGACACTGAAGCTTTCTTT.

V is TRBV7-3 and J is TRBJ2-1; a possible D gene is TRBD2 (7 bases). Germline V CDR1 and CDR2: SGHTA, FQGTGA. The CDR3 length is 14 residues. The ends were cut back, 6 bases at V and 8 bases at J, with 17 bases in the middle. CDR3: CASRIGQGRDEQFF. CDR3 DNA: TGTGCCAGCAGAATAGGGCAGGGGAGGGATGAGCAGTTCTTC.

CDR3 coding DNA: TGCGGACAGGATTCTGGAAACACCATATATTTT. Translating it yields CGQDSGNTIYF. The J gene is TRBJ1-3, the V gene TRBV20-1, with 7 bases identical to TRBD1. The germline V gene encodes CDR1 DFQATT and CDR2 SNEGSKA (reference sequence). CDR3 size: 11 residues.

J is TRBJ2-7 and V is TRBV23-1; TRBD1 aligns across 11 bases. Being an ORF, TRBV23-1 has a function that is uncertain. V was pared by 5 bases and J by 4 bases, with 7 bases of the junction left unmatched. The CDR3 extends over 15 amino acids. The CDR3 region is CASSADRGRGYEQYF. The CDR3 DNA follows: TGCGCCAGCAGTGCGGACAGGGGGCGCGGGTACGAGCAGTACTTC.

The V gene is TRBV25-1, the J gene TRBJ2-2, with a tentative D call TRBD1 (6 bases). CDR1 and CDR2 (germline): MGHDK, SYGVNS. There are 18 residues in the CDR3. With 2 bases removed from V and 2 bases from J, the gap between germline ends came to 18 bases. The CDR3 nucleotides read TGTGCCAGCAGTGAAAGGGGTCTACGGACAGATAACACCGGGGAGCTGTTTTTT. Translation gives CASSERGLRTDNTGELFF.

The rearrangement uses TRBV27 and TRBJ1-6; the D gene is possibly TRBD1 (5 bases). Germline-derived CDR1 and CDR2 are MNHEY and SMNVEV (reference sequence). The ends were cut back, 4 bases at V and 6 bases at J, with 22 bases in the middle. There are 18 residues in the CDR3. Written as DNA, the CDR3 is TGTGCCAGCAGTTCGCTAATGCAGGCCGGTGGGGCTAATTCACCCCTCCACTTT. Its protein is CASSSLMQAGGANSPLHF.

Here the CDR3 reads CASSHGRDEMAPIYF. The CDR3 bases are TGTGCCAGCAGCCACGGCAGGGATGAGATGGCCCCCATATATTTT. V gene TRBV2 combines with J gene TRBJ1-3, with D perhaps TRBD1 (5 bases). V lost 6 bases, J lost 11 bases, and 23 bases lay in between. The CDR3 consists of 15 residues. Germline values: CDR1 SNHLY, CDR2 FYNNEI.

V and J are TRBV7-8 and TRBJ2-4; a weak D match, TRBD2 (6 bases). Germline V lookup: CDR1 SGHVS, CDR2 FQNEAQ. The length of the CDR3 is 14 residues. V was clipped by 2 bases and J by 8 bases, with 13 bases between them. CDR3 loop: CASSLTWTGDIQYF. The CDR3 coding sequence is TGTGCCAGCAGCTTAACCTGGACGGGAGACATTCAGTACTTC.

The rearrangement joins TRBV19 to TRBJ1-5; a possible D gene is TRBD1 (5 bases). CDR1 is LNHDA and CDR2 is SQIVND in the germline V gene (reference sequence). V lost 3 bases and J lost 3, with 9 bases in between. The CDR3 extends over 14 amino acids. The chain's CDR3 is CASSIPGNNQPQHF. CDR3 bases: TGTGCCAGTAGTATTCCAGGGAACAATCAGCCCCAGCATTTT. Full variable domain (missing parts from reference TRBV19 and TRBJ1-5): DGGITQSPKYLFRKEGQNVTLSCEQNLNHDAMYWYRQDPGQGLRLIYYSQIVNDFQKGDIAEGYSVSREKKESFPLTVTSAQKNPTAFYLCASSIPGNNQPQHFGDGTRLSIL.

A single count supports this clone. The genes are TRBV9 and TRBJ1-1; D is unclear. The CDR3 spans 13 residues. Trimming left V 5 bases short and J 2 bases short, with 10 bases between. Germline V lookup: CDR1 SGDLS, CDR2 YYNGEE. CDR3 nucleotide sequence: TGTGCCAGCAGTGAAGGAGACAACACTGAAGCTTTCTTT. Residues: CASSEGDNTEAFF.

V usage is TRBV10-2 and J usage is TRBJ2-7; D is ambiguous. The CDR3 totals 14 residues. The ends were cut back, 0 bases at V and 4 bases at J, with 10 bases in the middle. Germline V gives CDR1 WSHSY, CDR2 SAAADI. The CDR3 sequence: CASSESSKKYEQYF. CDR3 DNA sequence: TGCGCCAGCAGTGAGTCGAGTAAGAAATACGAGCAGTACTTC.

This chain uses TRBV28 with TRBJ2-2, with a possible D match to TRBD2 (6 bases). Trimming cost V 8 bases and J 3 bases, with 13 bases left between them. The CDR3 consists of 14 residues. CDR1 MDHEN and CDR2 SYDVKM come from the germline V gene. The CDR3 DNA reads TGTGCCAGCTCATGGGGGGTCTACACCGGGGAGCTGTTTTTT. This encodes CASSWGVYTGELFF.

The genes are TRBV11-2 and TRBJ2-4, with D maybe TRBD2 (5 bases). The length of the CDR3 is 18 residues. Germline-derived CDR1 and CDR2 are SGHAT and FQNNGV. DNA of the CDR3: TGTGCATCCCTACAAGCGGACTCGAGGAGTATAGCCAAAAACATTCAGTACTTC. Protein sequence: CASLQADSRSIAKNIQYF.

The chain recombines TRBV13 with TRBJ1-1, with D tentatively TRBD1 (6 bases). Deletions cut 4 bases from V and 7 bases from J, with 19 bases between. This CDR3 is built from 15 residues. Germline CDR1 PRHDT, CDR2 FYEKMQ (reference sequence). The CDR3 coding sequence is TGTGCCAGCAGCTCAGCGCCCCAGGGGATGCTTGAAGCTTTCTTT. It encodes CASSSAPQGMLEAFF. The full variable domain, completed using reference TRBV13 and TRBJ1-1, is AAGVIQSPRHLIKEKRETATLKCYPIPRHDTVYWYQQGPGQDPQFLISFYEKMQSDKGSIPDRFSAQQFSDYHSELNMSSLELGDSALYFCASSSAPQGMLEAFFGQGTRLTVV.

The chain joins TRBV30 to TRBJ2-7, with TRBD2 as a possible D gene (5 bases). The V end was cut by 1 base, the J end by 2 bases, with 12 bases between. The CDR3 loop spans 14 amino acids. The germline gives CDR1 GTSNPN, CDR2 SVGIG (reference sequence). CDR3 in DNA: TGTGCCTGGAGTGGAGGACGTAGCGCCTACGAGCAGTACTTC. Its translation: CAWSGGRSAYEQYF.

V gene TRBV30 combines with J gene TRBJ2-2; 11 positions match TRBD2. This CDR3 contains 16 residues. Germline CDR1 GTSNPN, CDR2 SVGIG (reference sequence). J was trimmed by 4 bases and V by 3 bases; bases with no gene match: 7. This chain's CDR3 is CAWSGTSGNPTGELFF. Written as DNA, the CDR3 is TGTGCCTGGAGCGGGACTAGCGGTAACCCCACCGGGGAGCTGTTTTTT.

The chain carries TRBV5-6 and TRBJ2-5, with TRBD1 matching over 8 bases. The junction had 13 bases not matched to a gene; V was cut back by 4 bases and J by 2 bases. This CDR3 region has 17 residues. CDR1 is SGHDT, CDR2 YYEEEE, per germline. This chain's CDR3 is CASSLWAGGILQETQYF. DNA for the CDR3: TGTGCCAGCAGCCTGTGGGCAGGGGGCATACTTCAAGAGACCCAGTACTTC.

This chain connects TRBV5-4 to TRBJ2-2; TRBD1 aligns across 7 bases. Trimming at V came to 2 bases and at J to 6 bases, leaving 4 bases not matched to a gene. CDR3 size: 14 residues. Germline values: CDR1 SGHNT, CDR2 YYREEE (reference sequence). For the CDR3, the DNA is TGTGCCAGCAGCTTCGTGCAGGGGGCCGGGGAGCTGTTTTTT. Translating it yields CASSFVQGAGELFF.

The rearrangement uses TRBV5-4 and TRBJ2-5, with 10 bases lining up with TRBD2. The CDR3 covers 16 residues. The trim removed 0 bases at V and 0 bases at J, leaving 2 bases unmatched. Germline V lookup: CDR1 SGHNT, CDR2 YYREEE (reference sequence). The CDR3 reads CASSLVAGGDQETQYF. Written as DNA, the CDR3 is TGTGCCAGCAGCTTGGTAGCGGGGGGCGACCAAGAGACCCAGTACTTC.

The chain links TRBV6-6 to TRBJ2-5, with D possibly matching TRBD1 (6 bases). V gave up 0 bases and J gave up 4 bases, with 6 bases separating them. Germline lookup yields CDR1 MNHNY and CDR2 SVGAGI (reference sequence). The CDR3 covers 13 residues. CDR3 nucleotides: TGTGCCAGCAGTTACTCCAGGGGAGAGACCCAGTACTTC. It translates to CASSYSRGETQYF.

The CDR3 DNA is TGTGCCAGCATCGTAGGGGGACAGGGGGGAAACACCGGGGAGCTGTTTTTT. Amino acids: CASIVGGQGGNTGELFF. The chain employs TRBV28 and TRBJ2-2; TRBD1 matches at 11 bases. The CDR3 loop spans 17 amino acids. CDR1 MDHEN and CDR2 SYDVKM come from the germline V gene. V lost 7 bases, J lost 2 bases, and 9 bases stayed unmatched. Using reference TRBV28 and TRBJ2-2 for the parts outside the CDR3, the full variable domain is DVKVTQSSRYLVKRTGEKVFLECVQDMDHENMFWYRQDPGLGLRLIYFSYDVKMKEKGDIPEGYSVSREKKERFSLILESASTNQTSMYLCASIVGGQGGNTGELFFGEGSRLTVL.

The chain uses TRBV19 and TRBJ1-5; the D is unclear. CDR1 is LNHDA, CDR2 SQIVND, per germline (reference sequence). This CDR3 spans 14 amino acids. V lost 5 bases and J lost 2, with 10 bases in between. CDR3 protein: CASSWAGGNQPQHF. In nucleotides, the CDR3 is TGTGCCAGTAGTTGGGCCGGGGGCAATCAGCCCCAGCATTTT. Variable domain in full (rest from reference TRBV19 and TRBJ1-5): DGGITQSPKYLFRKEGQNVTLSCEQNLNHDAMYWYRQDPGQGLRLIYYSQIVNDFQKGDIAEGYSVSREKKESFPLTVTSAQKNPTAFYLCASSWAGGNQPQHFGDGTRLSIL.

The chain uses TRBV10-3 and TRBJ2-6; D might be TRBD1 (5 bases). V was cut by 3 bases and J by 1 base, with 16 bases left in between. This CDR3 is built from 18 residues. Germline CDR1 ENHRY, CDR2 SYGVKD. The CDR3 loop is CAISDIRGKSSGANVLTF. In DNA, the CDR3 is TGTGCCATCAGTGATATTAGGGGCAAAAGTTCTGGGGCCAACGTCCTGACTTTC.

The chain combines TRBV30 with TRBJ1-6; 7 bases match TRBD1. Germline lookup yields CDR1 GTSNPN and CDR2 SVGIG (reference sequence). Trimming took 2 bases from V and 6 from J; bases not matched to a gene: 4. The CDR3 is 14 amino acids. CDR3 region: CAWSYGTANSPLHF. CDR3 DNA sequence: TGTGCCTGGAGTTACGGGACAGCTAATTCACCCCTCCACTTT. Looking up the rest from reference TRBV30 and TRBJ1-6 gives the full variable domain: SQTIHQWPATLVQPVGSPLSLECTVEGTSNPNLYWYRQAAGRGLQLLFYSVGIGQISSEVPQNLSASRPQDRQFILSSKKLLLSDSGFYLCAWSYGTANSPLHFGNGTRLTVT.

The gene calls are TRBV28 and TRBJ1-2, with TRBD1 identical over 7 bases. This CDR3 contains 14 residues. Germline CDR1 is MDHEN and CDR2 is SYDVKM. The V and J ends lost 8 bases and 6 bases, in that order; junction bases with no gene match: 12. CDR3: CASGSGTVKDGYTF. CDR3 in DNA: TGTGCCAGCGGATCCGGGACAGTGAAGGATGGCTACACCTTC.

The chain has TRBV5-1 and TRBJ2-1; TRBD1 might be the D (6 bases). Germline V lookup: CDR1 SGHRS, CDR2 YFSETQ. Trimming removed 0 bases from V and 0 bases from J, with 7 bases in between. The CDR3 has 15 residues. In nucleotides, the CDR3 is TGCGCCAGCAGCTTGGCGGACAGCTCCTACAATGAGCAGTTCTTC. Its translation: CASSLADSSYNEQFF.

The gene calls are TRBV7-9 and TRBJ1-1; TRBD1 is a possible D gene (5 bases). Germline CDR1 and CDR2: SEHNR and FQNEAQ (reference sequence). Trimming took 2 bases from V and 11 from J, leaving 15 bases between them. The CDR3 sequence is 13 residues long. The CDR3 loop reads CASSLQGALSAFF. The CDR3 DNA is TGTGCCAGCAGCTTACAAGGGGCGTTATCGGCTTTCTTT.

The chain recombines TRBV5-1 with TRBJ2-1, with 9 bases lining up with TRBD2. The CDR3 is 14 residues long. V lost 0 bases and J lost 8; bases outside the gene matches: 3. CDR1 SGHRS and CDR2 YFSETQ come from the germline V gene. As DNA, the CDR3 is TGCGCCAGCAGCTTGGGGACTAGCGTCCATGAGCAGTTCTTC. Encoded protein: CASSLGTSVHEQFF.

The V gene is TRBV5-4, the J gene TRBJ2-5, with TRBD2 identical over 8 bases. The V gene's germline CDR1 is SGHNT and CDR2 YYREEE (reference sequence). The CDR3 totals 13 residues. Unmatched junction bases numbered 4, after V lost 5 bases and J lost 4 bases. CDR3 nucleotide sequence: TGTGCCAGCAGGACGGGGGGGGTAGAGACCCAGTACTTC. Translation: CASRTGGVETQYF.